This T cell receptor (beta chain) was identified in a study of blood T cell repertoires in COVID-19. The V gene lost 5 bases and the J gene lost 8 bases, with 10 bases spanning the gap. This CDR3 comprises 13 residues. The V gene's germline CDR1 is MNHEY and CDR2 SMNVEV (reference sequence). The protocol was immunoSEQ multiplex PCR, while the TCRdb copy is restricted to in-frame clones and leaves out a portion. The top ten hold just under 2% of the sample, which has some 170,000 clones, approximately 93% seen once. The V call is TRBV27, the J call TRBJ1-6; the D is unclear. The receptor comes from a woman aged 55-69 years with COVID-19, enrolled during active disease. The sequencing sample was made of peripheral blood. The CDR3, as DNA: TGTGCCAGCAGTACCGGGAGGCATTCACCCCTCCACTTT. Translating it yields CASSTGRHSPLHF.